The 2 T cell receptor beta chains in this list originate from one sample, sequenced in a study of T cell responses to AZD1222 COVID-19 vaccine. Sequenced by immunoSEQ multiplex PCR; TCRdb stores in-frame clones only, minus some. Found here are about 190,000 clones, roughly 92% of them singletons; the top ten hold about 3.6%. The specimen comprised peripheral blood, sampled 28 days after the second dose of the MenACWY control vaccine. These TCRs come from an adult who received the MenACWY meningococcal vaccine as a control.

The V call is TRBV6-4, the J call TRBJ2-1; TRBD2 matches at 9 bases. The junction had 2 bases not matched to a gene; V was cut back by 3 bases and J by 5 bases. Germline V lookup: CDR1 MRHNA, CDR2 SNTAGT. This CDR3 is built from 14 residues. The CDR3 is CASSEASGNNEQFF. The CDR3 nucleotides read TGTGCCAGCAGTGAGGCTAGCGGGAACAATGAGCAGTTCTTC.

The chain couples TRBV10-3 to TRBJ1-1; 8 positions agree with TRBD1. The V gene's germline CDR1 is ENHRY and CDR2 SYGVKD. J lost 4 bases, V lost 10 bases, and 8 bases had no gene match. The CDR3 covers 13 residues. CDR3 in DNA: TGTGCCACCGGACAGGGACGGGTCACTGAAGCTTTCTTT. This gives the protein CATGQGRVTEAFF.